This note documents a single T cell receptor beta chain sequence. Deletions cut 5 bases from V and 0 bases from J, with 5 bases between. The CDR3 covers 13 residues. Germline V gene lookup returns CDR1 SEHNR and CDR2 FQNEAQ (reference sequence). It was at deep level that the assay was run. Investigators spread the genomic DNA of each subset evenly over several immunoSEQ plates. Clones were sequenced by immunoSEQ multiplex PCR, and TCRdb holds only the in-frame ones, with some missing. The data contain about 560,000 clones, around three quarters of them seen just once; the ten biggest clones take up approximately 12%. The entry originates in a study of shared clonotypes between healthy human individuals.

The sample taken for sequencing was PBMCs. This sequence originates from a woman aged 40-49 years in good health. Some clones in this sample may be carry-over from other donors' samples. This chain uses TRBV7-9 with TRBJ2-4; unclear D gene. The CDR3 bases are TGTGCCAGCAGCCCCGTAGCCAAAAACATTCAGTACTTC. Translation gives CASSPVAKNIQYF.